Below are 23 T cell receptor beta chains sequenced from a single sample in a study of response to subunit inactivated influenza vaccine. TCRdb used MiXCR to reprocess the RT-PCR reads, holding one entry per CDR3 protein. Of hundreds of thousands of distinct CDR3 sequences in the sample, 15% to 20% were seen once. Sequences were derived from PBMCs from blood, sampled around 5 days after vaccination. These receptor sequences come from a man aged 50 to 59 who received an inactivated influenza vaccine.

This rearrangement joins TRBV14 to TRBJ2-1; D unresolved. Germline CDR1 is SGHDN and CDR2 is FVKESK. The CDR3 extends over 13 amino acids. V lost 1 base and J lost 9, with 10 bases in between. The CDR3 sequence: CASSQVGFGEQFF. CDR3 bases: TGTGCCAGCAGCCAAGTAGGGTTTGGTGAGCAGTTCTTC.

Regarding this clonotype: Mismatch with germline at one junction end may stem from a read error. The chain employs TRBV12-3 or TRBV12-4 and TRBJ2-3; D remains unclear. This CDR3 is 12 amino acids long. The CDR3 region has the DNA TGTGCCAGCAGTTTAGGACACCTTACGCGGTATTTT. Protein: CASSLGHLTRYF.

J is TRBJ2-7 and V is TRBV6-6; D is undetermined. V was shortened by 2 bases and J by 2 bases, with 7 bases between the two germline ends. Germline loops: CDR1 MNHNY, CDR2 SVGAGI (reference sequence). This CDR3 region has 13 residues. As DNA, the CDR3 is TGTGCCAGCAGTTACCAGGCGCCCTACGAGCAGTACTTC. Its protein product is CASSYQAPYEQYF.

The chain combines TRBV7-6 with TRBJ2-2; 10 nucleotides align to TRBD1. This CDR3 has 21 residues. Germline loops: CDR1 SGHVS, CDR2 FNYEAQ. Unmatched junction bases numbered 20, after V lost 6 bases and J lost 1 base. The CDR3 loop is CASRNRLDPNWDRGNTGELFF. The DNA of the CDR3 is TGTGCCAGCAGAAACCGACTGGACCCGAACTGGGACAGGGGGAACACCGGGGAGCTGTTTTTT.

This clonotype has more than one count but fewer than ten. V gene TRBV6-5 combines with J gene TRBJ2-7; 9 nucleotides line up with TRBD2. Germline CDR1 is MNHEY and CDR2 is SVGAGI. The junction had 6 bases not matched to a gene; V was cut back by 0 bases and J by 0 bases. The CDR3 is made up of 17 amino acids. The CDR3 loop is CASSYSTSGLASYEQYF. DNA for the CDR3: TGTGCCAGCAGTTACTCGACTAGCGGCCTAGCCTCCTACGAGCAGTACTTC.

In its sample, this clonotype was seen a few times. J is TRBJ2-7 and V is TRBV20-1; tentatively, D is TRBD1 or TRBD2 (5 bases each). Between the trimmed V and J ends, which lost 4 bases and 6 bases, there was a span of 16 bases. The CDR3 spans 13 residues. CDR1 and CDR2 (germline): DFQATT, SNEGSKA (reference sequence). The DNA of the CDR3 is TGCAGTGCTAAACCGGGACCCTTCCCCGAGCAGTACTTC. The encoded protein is CSAKPGPFPEQYF.

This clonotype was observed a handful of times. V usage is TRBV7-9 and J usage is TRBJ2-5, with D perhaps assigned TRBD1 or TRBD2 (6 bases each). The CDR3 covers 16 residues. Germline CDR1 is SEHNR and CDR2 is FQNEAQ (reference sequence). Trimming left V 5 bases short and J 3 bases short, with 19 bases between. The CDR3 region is CASSKSGLQGKETQYF. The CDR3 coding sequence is TGTGCCAGCAGCAAAAGCGGGCTACAGGGAAAAGAGACCCAGTACTTC.

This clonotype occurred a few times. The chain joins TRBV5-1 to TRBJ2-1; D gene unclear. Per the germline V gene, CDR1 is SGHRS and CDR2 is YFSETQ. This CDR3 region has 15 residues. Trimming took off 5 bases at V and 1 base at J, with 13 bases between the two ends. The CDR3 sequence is CASSVSGGSYNEQFF. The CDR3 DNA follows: TGCGCCAGCAGTGTCTCGGGCGGATCCTACAATGAGCAGTTCTTC.

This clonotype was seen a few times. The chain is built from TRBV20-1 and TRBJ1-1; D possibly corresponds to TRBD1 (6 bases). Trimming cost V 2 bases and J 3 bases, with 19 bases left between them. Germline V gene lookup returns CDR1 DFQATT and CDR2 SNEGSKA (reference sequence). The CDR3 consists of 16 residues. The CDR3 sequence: CSARIPGTPGDTEAFF. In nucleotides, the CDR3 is TGCAGTGCTAGAATCCCAGGGACACCCGGGGACACTGAAGCTTTCTTT.

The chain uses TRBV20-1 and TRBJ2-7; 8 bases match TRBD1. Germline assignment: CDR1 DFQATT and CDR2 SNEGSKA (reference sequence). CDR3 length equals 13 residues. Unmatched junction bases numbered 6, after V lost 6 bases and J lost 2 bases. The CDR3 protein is CSAHQGAAYEQYF. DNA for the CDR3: TGCAGTGCCCACCAGGGGGCGGCCTACGAGCAGTACTTC.

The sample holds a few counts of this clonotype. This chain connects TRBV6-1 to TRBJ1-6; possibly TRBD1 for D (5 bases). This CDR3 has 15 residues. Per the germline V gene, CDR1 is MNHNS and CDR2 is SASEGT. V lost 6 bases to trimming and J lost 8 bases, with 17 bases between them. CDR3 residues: CASSIGASGDSPLHF. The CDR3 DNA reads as TGTGCCAGCAGCATCGGGGCCTCCGGGGATTCACCCCTCCACTTT.

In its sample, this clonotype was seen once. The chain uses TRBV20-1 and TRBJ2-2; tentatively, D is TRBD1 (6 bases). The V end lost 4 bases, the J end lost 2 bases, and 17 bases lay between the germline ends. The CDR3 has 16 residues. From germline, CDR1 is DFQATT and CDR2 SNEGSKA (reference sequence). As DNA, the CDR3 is TGCAGTGCTAACCCCCGGGACACCACAAACACCGGGGAGCTGTTTTTT. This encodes CSANPRDTTNTGELFF.

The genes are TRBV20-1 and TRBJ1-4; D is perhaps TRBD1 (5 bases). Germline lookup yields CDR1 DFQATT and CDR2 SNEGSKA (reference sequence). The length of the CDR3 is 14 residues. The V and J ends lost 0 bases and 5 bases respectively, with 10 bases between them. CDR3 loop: CSARDVGVNEKLFF. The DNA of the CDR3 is TGCAGTGCTAGAGATGTAGGGGTCAATGAAAAACTGTTTTTT.

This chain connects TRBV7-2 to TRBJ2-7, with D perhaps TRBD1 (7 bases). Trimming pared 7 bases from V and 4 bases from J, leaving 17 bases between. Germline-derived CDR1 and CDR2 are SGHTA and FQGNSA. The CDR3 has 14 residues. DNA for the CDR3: TGTGCCAGCACCTCCGTCCAGGGGGGATACGAGCAGTACTTC. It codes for CASTSVQGGYEQYF.

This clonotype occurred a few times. CDR3 sequence (DNA): TGTGCCAGCAGCTTGGGATCTGGACCGGGATTGGGAGAGACCCAGTACTTC. Its translation: CASSLGSGPGLGETQYF. The genes are TRBV5-4 and TRBJ2-5; possible D gene TRBD2, 5 bases. There are 17 residues in the CDR3. Trimming cost V 0 bases and J 4 bases, with 19 bases left between them. Germline CDR1 SGHNT, CDR2 YYREEE (reference sequence).

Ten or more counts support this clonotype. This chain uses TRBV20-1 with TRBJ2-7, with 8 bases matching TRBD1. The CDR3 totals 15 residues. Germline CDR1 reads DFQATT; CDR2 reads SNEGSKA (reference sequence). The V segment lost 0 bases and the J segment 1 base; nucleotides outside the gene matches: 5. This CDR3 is CSARDTTGESYEQYF. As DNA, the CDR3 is TGCAGTGCTAGAGATACGACAGGGGAGTCCTACGAGCAGTACTTC.

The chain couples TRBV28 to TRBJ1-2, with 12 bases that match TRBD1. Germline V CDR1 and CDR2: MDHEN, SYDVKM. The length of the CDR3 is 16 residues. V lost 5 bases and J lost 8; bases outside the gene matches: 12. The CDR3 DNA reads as TGTGCCAGCAGTACCGCCGGGACAGGGGGCCTCTGGGGCTACACCTTC. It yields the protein CASSTAGTGGLWGYTF.

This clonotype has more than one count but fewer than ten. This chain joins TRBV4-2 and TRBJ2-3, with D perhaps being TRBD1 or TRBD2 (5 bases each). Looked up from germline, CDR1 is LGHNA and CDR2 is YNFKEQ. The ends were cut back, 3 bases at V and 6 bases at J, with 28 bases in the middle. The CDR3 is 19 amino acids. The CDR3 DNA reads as TGTGCCAGCAGCCATCCTTTGGACTCCGGGACCGCCGAGGCGGATACGCAGTATTTT. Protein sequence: CASSHPLDSGTAEADTQYF.

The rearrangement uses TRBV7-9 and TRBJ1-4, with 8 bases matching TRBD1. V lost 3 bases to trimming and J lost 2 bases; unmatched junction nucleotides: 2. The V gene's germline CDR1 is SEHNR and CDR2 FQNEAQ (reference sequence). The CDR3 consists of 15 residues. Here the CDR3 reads CASSFRTGTNEKLFF. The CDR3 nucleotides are TGTGCCAGCAGCTTCAGGACAGGGACTAATGAAAAACTGTTTTTT.

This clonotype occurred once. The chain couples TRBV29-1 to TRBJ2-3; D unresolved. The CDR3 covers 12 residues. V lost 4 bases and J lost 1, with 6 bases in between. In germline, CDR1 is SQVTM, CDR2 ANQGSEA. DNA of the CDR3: TGCAGCGTTGGTGCGGGCACAGATACGCAGTATTTT. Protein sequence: CSVGAGTDTQYF.

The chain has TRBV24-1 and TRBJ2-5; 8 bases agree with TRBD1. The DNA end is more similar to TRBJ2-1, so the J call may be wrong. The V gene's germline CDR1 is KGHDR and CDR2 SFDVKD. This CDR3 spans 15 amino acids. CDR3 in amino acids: CATSDTGTGFETQFF. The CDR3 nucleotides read TGTGCCACCAGTGACACCGGGACAGGTTTTGAGACCCAGTTCTTC.

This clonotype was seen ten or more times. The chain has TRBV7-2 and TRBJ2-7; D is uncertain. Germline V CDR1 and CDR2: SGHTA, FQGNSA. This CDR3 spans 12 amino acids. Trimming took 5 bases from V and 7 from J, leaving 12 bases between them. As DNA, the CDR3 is TGTGCCAGCAGCCCAAGTAGGTGGGAGCAGTACTTC. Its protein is CASSPSRWEQYF.

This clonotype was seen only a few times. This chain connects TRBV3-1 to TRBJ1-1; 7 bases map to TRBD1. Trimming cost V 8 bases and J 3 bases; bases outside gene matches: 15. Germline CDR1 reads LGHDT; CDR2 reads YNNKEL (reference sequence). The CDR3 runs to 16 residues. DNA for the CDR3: TGTGCCAGCGGGAGGACAGGCGGCCTTCGGGACACTGAAGCTTTCTTT. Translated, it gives CASGRTGGLRDTEAFF.